The sequence of this T cell receptor (beta chain) was determined in a study of T cells in Graves' hyperthyroidism and ophthalmopathy. Researchers amplified the TCR beta CDR3 regions from RNA transcripts. First-round RT-PCR of the TCR CDR3 relied on the HTBI primer set. Each CDR3 protein gets one entry after TCRdb re-called the multiplex PCR reads with MiXCR. The data hold hundreds of thousands of distinct CDR3 sequences, with approximately 15% observed a single time. This clonotype was counted a single time. Germline lookup yields CDR1 SNHLY and CDR2 FYNNEI. The CDR3 is 18 amino acids. The V and J ends lost 5 bases and 1 base, in that order; junction bases with no gene match: 12.

Source material: blood. The chain uses TRBV2 and TRBJ2-1, with TRBD2 identical over 9 bases. The origin of this receptor is a woman aged 18-29 years with Graves' hyperthyroidism. The DNA for the CDR3 is TGTGCCAGCAGTTCTACGACTAGCGGCATCCTATCCTACAATGAGCAGTTCTTC. Protein product: CASSSTTSGILSYNEQFF.